This TCR beta chain is from a study of blood T cell repertoires in COVID-19. At the level of the study: Donors in the United States, Italy and Spain gave samples during acute or convalescent COVID-19. T cells, B-cell-depleted T cells, or PBMCs provided the cDNA or gDNA that served as material.

Under the authors' procedure: Reference gene primer amplification in the assay estimated nucleated cell counts. Generated by immunoSEQ multiplex PCR, the TCRdb table keeps only in-frame clones and is missing some. The DNA gave D and trimming, while V, J and clone size come from that table. This repertoire shows some 200,000 clones, roughly 80% found once; its top ten account for about an eighth. V lost 10 bases and J lost 6, with 14 bases in between. Germline CDR1 reads KGHDR; CDR2 reads SFDVKD. CDR3 length equals 12 residues. The genes are TRBV24-1 and TRBJ1-2; possible D gene TRBD1, 6 bases. The clonotype was recovered from a man aged 30 to 45 with active or convalescent COVID-19. The sample was peripheral blood. CDR3 nucleotide sequence: TGTGCCACACAGGGTTCCTCGGATGGCTACACCTTC. It encodes CATQGSSDGYTF.